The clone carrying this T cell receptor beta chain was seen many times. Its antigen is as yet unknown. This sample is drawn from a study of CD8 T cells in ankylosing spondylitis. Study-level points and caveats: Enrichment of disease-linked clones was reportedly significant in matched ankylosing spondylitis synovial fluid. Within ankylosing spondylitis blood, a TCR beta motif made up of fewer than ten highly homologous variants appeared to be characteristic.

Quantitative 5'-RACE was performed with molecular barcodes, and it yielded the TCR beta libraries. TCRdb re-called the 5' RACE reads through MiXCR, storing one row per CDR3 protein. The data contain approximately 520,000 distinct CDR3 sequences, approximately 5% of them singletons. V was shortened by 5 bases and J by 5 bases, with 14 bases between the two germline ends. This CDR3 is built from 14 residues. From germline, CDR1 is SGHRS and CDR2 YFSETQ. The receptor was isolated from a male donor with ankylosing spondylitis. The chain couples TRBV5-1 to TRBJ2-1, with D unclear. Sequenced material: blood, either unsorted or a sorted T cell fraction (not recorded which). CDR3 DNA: TGCGCCAGCAGTTACGGGTCCGGAAACAATGAGCAGTTCTTC. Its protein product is CASSYGSGNNEQFF.